Each of the 2 T cell receptor beta chains below was sequenced from the same sample in a study of blood T cell repertoires in COVID-19. Sequencing was performed with immunoSEQ multiplex PCR; in TCRdb, only in-frame clones are kept and a portion is missing. Found here are some 150,000 clones, roughly 88% of them singletons; the top ten hold 7.2%. Specimen: peripheral blood. The receptors here all came from a woman aged 45-60 years in a cohort sampled during active or convalescent COVID-19.

The CDR3 protein is CASSQVSGWSPLHF. As DNA, the CDR3 is TGCGCCAGCAGCCAAGTGTCAGGGTGGTCACCCCTCCACTTT. V usage is TRBV4-3 and J usage is TRBJ1-6; weak D call: TRBD1 (5 bases). CDR3 size: 14 residues. Trimming took 1 base from V and 10 from J, leaving 11 bases between them. Germline CDR1 and CDR2: LGHNA and YSLEER.

The chain links TRBV19 to TRBJ1-1; D is ambiguous. The ends were cut back, 5 bases at V and 3 bases at J, with 13 bases in the middle. The CDR3 has 14 residues. CDR1 and CDR2 (germline): LNHDA, SQIVND (reference sequence). CDR3 in DNA: TGTGCCAGTAGTTGGGTAGGGAGGTACACTGAAGCTTTCTTT. Protein sequence: CASSWVGRYTEAFF.